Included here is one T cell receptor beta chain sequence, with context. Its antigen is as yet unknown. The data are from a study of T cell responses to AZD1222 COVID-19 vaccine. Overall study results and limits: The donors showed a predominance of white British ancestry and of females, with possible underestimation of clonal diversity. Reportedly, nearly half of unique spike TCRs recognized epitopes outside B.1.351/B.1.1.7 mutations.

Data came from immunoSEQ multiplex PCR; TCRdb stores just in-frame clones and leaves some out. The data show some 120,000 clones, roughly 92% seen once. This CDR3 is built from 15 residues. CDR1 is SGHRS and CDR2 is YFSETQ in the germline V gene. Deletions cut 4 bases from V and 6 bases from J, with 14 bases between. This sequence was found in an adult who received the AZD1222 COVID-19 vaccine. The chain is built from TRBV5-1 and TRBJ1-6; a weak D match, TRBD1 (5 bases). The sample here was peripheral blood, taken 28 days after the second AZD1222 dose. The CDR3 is CASSLRQSPNSPLHF. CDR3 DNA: TGCGCCAGCAGCCTCAGACAGTCACCTAATTCACCCCTCCACTTT.